This T cell receptor beta chain was documented in a study of shared clonotypes between healthy human individuals. At the level of the study: Per donor, CD8 memory used one plate, CD8 naive used two, CD4 memory used three and CD4 naive used three.

A CD45RA+ naive subset and a CD45RA-negative memory subset were split from CD4+ cells. The V end was cut by 4 bases, the J end by 3 bases, with 14 bases between. CDR1 is SGHRS, CDR2 YFSETQ, per germline. The CDR3 has 14 residues. TCRdb keeps only in-frame clones here, not all; method: immunoSEQ multiplex PCR. The table lists about 2 million clones, 85% to 95% of them singletons. Note on this clone: Its antigen is as yet unknown.

Whole-study findings and limits: A few donors had approximately 4.6% of their naive CD4 clonotypes in common. Sample collection involved blood only; tissue repertoires are likely different.

The TCR was taken from a man younger than 35 in good health. The gene calls are TRBV5-1 and TRBJ2-7, with a tentative D call TRBD1 (6 bases). The sample comprised naive CD4+ T cells sorted from blood. Subset in this sample: CD45RA+ positively selected. CDR3 amino acids: CASSLSRGDYEQYF. The CDR3 DNA reads TGCGCCAGCAGCCTTAGCAGGGGAGACTACGAGCAGTACTTC.